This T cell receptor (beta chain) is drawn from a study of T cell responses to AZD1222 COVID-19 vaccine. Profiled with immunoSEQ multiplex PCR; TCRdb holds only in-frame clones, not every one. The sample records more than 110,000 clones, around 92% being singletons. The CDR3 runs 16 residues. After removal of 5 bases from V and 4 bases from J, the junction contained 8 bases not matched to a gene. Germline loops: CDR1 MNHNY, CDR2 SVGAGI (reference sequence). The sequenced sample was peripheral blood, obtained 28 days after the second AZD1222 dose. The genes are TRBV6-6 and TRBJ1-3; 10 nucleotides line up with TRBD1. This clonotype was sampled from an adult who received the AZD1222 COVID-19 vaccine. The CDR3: CASSPPGQGRGNTIYF. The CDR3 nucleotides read TGTGCCAGCAGTCCCCCGGGACAGGGGAGAGGAAACACCATATATTTT.